The sequence of this T cell receptor (beta chain) was determined in a study of T cell repertoires in cytomegalovirus infection. Study conclusions and caveats: Across the ex vivo response, the dominant clonotypes were HLA-C-restricted CMV-specific TCR beta clonotypes.

A remark on this clonotype: Its cognate antigen is unknown.

This CDR3 has 15 residues. Trimming removed 5 bases at V and 2 bases at J, with 13 bases between. MiXCR was run by TCRdb on the reads, yielding one entry per CDR3 protein. Among roughly 500,000 distinct CDR3 sequences listed, about 42% were seen once. Specimen: cultured PBMCs, collected from culture after CMV antigen stimulation. The source is a human donor in good health (CMV status not recorded). Some clones in this sample may be carry-over from other donors' samples. The chain employs TRBV12-3 or TRBV12-4 and TRBJ2-1; no firm D call. The CDR3 reads CASSGDSAPYNEQFF. CDR3 nucleotides: TGTGCCAGCAGTGGAGACTCCGCGCCCTACAATGAGCAGTTCTTC.